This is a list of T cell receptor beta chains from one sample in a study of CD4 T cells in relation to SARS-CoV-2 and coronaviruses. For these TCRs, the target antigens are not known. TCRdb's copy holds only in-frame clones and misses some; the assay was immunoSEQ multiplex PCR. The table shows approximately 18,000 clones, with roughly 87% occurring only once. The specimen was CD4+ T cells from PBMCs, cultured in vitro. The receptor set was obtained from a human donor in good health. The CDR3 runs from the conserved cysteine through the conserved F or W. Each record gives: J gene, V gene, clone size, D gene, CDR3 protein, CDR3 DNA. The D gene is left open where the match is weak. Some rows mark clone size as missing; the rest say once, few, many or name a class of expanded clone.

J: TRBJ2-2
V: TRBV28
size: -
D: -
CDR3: CASSLRGGTGELFF
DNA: TGTGCCAGCAGTTTAAGAGGCGGGACCGGGGAGCTGTTTTTT

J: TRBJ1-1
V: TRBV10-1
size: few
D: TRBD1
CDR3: CASPDRGKAFF
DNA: TGCGCCAGCCCCGACAGGGGAAAAGCTTTCTTT

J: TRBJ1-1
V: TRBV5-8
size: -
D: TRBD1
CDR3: CASLDRVHTEAFF
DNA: TGTGCCAGCCTCGACAGGGTGCACACTGAAGCTTTCTTT

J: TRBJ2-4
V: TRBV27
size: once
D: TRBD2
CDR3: CASSPSGSGPIAKNIQYF
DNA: TGTGCCAGCAGTCCTAGCGGGAGTGGTCCTATAGCCAAAAACATTCAGTACTTC

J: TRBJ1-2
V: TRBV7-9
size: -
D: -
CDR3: CASSLGLQFYGYTF
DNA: TGTGCCAGCAGCTTAGGGCTACAGTTCTATGGCTACACCTTC

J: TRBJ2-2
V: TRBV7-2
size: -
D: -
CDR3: CASRAMTGELFF
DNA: TGTGCCAGCAGGGCCATGACCGGGGAGCTGTTTTTT

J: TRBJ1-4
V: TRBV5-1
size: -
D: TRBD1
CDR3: CASSSSGTGVTNEKLFF
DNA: TGCGCCAGCAGCTCCTCCGGGACAGGCGTTACTAATGAAAAACTGTTTTTT

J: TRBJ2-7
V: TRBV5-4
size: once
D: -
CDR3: CASSSEALSYEQYF
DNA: TGTGCCAGCAGCTCGGAGGCCCTCTCCTACGAGCAGTACTTC

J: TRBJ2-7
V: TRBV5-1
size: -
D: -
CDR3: CASSLAVGPLYEQYF
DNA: TGCGCCAGCAGCTTGGCCGTAGGACCTCTGTACGAGCAGTACTTC

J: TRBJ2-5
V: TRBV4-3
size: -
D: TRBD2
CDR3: CASSQDTVAGGETQYF
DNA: TGCGCCAGCAGCCAAGATACGGTAGCGGGGGGAGAGACCCAGTACTTC

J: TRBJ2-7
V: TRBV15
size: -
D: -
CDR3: CATSRDGTGAGEQYF
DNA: TGTGCCACCAGCAGAGATGGTACGGGGGCGGGAGAGCAGTACTTC

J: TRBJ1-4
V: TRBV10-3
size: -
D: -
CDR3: CAISETPTVGVGEKLFF
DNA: TGTGCCATCAGTGAGACACCGACAGTGGGGGTCGGGGAAAAACTGTTTTTT

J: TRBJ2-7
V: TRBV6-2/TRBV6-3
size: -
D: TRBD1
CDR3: CASSPSPLRGRYEQYF
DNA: TGTGCCAGCAGCCCATCCCCCCTTAGGGGGCGTTACGAGCAGTACTTC

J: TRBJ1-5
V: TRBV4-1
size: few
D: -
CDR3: CASSQVPLRGINQPQHF
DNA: TGCGCCAGCAGCCAAGTGCCTTTACGGGGGATCAATCAGCCCCAGCATTTT

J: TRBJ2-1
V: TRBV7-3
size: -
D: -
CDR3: CASSLQASYNEQFF
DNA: TGTGCCAGCAGCTTACAAGCGTCCTACAATGAGCAGTTCTTC

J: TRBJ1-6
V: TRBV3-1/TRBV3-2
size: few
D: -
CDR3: CASSQDLQTGSYNSPLHF
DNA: TGTGCCAGCAGCCAAGATCTCCAAACAGGCTCCTATAATTCACCCCTCCACTTT

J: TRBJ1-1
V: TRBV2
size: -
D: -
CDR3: CASSEGQVPRAFF
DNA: TGTGCCAGCAGTGAAGGACAGGTTCCGAGAGCTTTCTTT

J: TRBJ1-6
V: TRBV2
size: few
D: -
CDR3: CASILDSFLNSPLHF
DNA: TGTGCCAGCATTTTAGACAGCTTTCTCAATTCACCCCTCCACTTT

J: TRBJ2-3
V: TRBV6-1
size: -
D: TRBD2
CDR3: CASREAGVVGTAQYF
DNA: TGTGCCAGCAGGGAAGCGGGGGTGGTGGGTACTGCGCAGTATTTT

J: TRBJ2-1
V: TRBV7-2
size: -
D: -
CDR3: CASTFRGGNEQFF
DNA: TGTGCCAGCACTTTCAGGGGCGGCAATGAGCAGTTCTTC

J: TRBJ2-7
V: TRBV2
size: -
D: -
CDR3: CASIVSPTIHEQYF
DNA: TGTGCCAGCATTGTATCCCCTACTATACACGAGCAGTACTTC

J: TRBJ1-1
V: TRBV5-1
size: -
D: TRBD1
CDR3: CASSPATGTAVEAFF
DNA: TGCGCCAGCAGCCCGGCAACCGGGACAGCCGTTGAAGCTTTCTTT

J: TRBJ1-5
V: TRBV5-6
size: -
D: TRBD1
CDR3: CASSRRLDRFNQPQHF
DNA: TGTGCCAGCAGCCGCCGCTTGGACAGGTTCAATCAGCCCCAGCATTTT

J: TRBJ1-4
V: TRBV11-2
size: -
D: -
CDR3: CASSLPGAGTNEKLFF
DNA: TGTGCCAGCAGCTTACCGGGGGCAGGGACTAATGAAAAACTGTTTTTT

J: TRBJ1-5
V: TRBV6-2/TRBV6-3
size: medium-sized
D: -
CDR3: CASSYGSGNQPQHF
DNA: TGTGCCAGCAGTTACGGTAGCGGCAATCAGCCCCAGCATTTT

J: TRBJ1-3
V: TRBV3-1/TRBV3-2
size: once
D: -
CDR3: CASSQGSGNTIYF
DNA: TGTGCCAGCAGCCAGGGATCTGGAAACACCATATATTTT

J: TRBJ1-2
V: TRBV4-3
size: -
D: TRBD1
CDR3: CASSQRGGDGYTF
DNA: TGCGCCAGCAGCCAACGAGGGGGCGATGGCTACACCTTC

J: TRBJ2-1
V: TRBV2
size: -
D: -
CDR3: CASSEGSVNEQFF
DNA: TGTGCCAGCAGTGAAGGCTCCGTGAATGAGCAGTTCTTC

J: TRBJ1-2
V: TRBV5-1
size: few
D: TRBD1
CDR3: CASSLAHRGGYGYTF
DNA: TGCGCCAGCAGCTTGGCTCACAGGGGGGGCTATGGCTACACCTTC

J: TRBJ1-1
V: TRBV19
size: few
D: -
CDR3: CASSARQDANTEAFF
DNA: TGTGCCAGTAGTGCAAGACAGGATGCGAACACTGAAGCTTTCTTT

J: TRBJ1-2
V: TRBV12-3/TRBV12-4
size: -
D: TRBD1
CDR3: CASSSDRVGYTF
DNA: TGTGCCAGCAGTTCGGACAGGGTAGGCTACACCTTC

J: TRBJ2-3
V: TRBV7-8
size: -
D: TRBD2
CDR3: CASSLASSGTISTQYF
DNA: TGTGCCAGCAGCTTAGCCTCTAGCGGGACCATTTCGACGCAGTATTTT

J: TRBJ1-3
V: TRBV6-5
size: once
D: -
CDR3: CASTPGKSSGNTIYF
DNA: TGTGCCAGCACTCCGGGGAAGAGCTCTGGAAACACCATATATTTT

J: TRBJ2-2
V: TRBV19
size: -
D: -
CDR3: CASSMSGSGELFF
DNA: TGTGCCAGTAGTATGTCGGGGTCCGGGGAGCTGTTTTTT

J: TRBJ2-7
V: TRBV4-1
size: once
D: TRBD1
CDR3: CASSRDREQYF
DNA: TGCGCCAGCAGCCGGGACAGAGAGCAGTACTTC

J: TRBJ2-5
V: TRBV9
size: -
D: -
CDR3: CASSVDGPSGETQYF
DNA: TGTGCCAGCAGCGTAGACGGTCCTTCGGGAGAGACCCAGTACTTC

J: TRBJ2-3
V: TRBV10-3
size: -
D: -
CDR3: CAISGSPGGTGTDTQYF
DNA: TGTGCCATCAGTGGATCCCCGGGCGGGACCGGCACAGATACGCAGTATTTT

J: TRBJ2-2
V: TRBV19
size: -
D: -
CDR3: CASSSQANTGELFF
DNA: TGTGCCAGTAGCTCACAGGCTAACACCGGGGAGCTGTTTTTT

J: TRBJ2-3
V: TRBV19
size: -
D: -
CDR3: CASSPTSAYTQYF
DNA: TGTGCCAGTAGTCCAACCAGTGCGTATACGCAGTATTTT

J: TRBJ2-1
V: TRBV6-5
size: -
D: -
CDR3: CATRGPIDEQFF
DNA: TGTGCCACCCGCGGGCCGATTGATGAGCAGTTCTTC

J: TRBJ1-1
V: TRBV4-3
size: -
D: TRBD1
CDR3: CASSPWQGVTEAFF
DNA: TGCGCCAGCAGCCCGTGGCAGGGGGTGACTGAAGCTTTCTTT

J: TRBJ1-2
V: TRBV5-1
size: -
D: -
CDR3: CASSAQEDGYTF
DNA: TGCGCCAGCAGCGCACAGGAAGATGGCTACACCTTC

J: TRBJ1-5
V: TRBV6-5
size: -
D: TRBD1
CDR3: CASGPTGTGNQPQHF
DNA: TGTGCCAGCGGTCCTACCGGGACAGGCAATCAGCCCCAGCATTTT

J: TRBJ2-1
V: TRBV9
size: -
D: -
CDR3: CASSVASGDYNEQFF
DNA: TGTGCCAGCAGCGTAGCCAGCGGAGACTACAATGAGCAGTTCTTC

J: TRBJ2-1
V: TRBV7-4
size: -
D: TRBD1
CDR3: CASSFIPRQGDEQFF
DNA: TGTGCCAGCAGCTTCATCCCGAGACAGGGGGATGAGCAGTTCTTC